This T cell receptor (beta chain) was profiled in a study of shared clonotypes between healthy human individuals. Study-wide context: Donors were two women and three men aged 18 to 49. Study observations and caveats: Non-shared clonotypes were found to have lower generation probabilities than the clonotypes that were shared by all four of the sorted-subset donors. Among donors, clonotype sharing was expected to be affected by sequencing depth.

As regards this clone: What it recognizes is unknown.

Clones were read by immunoSEQ multiplex PCR, and TCRdb kept only the in-frame ones, dropping some. The profile shows just over 2,000,000 clones, 85% to 95% of them singletons. The sample taken for sequencing was naive CD4+ T cells sorted from blood. Subset denoted: CD45RA+ positively selected. This sequence was found in a man aged 18 to 29 in good health.

Here the CDR3 reads CASSLLGLYEQYF. CDR3 DNA: TGCGCCAGCAGCTTGCTAGGACTCTACGAGCAGTACTTC. The chain couples TRBV5-1 to TRBJ2-7; D may be TRBD2 (5 bases). The CDR3 totals 13 residues. Trimming left V 1 base short and J 3 bases short, with 8 bases between. The germline gives CDR1 SGHRS, CDR2 YFSETQ.